Below are 24 T cell receptor beta chains sequenced from a single sample in a study of cytomegalovirus exposure and HLA in healthy donors. It was with 60 Vbeta and 13 Jbeta primers that the PCR ran. Generated by immunoSEQ multiplex PCR, the TCRdb table keeps only in-frame clones and is missing some. The sample shows around 220,000 clones, approximately 79% of them seen only once. Material: PBMCs. These receptors were obtained from a man aged 18 to 29 in good health and CMV-seronegative.

The CDR3 reads CASSDEGEKLFF. The CDR3, as DNA: TGTGCCAGCAGCGACGAGGGTGAAAAACTGTTTTTT. This rearrangement joins TRBV9 to TRBJ1-4, with unresolved D. The CDR3 contains 12 residues. Trimming left V 3 bases short and J 7 bases short, with 7 bases between. Germline V gives CDR1 SGDLS, CDR2 YYNGEE. The full variable domain, completed using reference TRBV9 and TRBJ1-4, is DSGVTQTPKHLITATGQRVTLRCSPRSGDLSVYWYQQSLDQGLQFLIQYYNGEERAKGNILERFSAQQFPDLHSELNLSSLELGDSALYFCASSDEGEKLFFGSGTQLSVL.

On this clone itself: Other DNA sequences in the same sample also yield this CDR3. The rearrangement links TRBV5-1 to TRBJ2-5; 8 bases match TRBD1. V lost 7 bases and J lost 5; bases outside the gene matches: 10. The CDR3 length is 14 residues. In germline, CDR1 is SGHRS, CDR2 YFSETQ. The CDR3 DNA is TGCGCCAGCTCCGGTCAGGGGGCGTTTGAGACCCAGTACTTC. It codes for CASSGQGAFETQYF. Drawing the rest from reference TRBV5-1 and TRBJ2-5, the complete variable domain is KAGVTQTPRYLIKTRGQQVTLSCSPISGHRSVSWYQQTPGQGLQFLFEYFSETQRNKGNFPGRFSGRQFSNSRSEMNVSTLELGDSALYLCASSGQGAFETQYFGPGTRLLVL.

CDR3 residues: CASSSTGTGLEKLFF. CDR3 in DNA: TGTGCCAGCAGCTCTACTGGGACAGGGCTTGAAAAACTGTTTTTT. The genes are TRBV7-9 and TRBJ1-4, with TRBD1 matching over 9 bases. This CDR3 comprises 15 residues. V dropped 4 bases and J dropped 7; count of bases not matched to a gene: 7. Germline assignment: CDR1 SEHNR and CDR2 FQNEAQ (reference sequence).

The rearrangement links TRBV10-3 to TRBJ2-5; 12 positions match TRBD2. Germline V gives CDR1 ENHRY, CDR2 SYGVKD. With 3 bases clipped from V and 4 bases from J, the junction kept 6 bases outside the gene matches. CDR3 length: 16 residues. The CDR3 is CAISEPSGGALETQYF. In DNA form, the CDR3 reads TGTGCCATCAGTGAACCTAGCGGGGGGGCCTTAGAGACCCAGTACTTC.

CDR3 residues: CASSLPGTGELFF. CDR3 coding DNA: TGTGCCAGCAGCTTACCCGGCACCGGGGAGCTGTTTTTT. The J gene is TRBJ2-2, the V gene TRBV11-2; D not resolved. Germline values: CDR1 SGHAT, CDR2 FQNNGV. This CDR3 is built from 13 residues. V was clipped by 2 bases and J by 4 bases, with 5 bases between them.

In regard to this clone: Other DNA variants within this sample encode the same CDR3. This chain connects TRBV2 to TRBJ2-5, with D possibly matching TRBD1 (7 bases). This CDR3 has 13 residues. Per germline, CDR1 SNHLY and CDR2 FYNNEI. V shed 5 bases and J shed 6 bases, with 13 bases lying between them. The CDR3 sequence is CASSRGTDQTQYF. CDR3 in DNA: TGTGCCAGCAGTCGGGGGACAGACCAGACCCAGTACTTC.

J is TRBJ2-5 and V is TRBV2; D is unresolved. The length of the CDR3 is 13 residues. Germline-derived CDR1 and CDR2 are SNHLY and FYNNEI. V lost 7 bases to trimming and J lost 2 bases, with 11 bases between them. The CDR3 coding sequence is TGTGCCAGCACCGCGGCGAGTCAAGAGACCCAGTACTTC. Its protein product is CASTAASQETQYF.

V gene TRBV6-6 combines with J gene TRBJ2-1, with D hard to call. Looked up from germline, CDR1 is MNHNY and CDR2 is SVGAGI (reference sequence). The CDR3 is 13 residues long. Trimming stripped 4 bases from V and 6 bases from J, with 10 bases between. CDR3 sequence: CASSCQECNEQFF. CDR3 nucleotides: TGTGCCAGCAGTTGCCAAGAGTGCAATGAGCAGTTCTTC.

This clone occurred a few times. The CDR3 nucleotides read TGTGCCAGCAGCGTGAGACCCTTAGGTGGGGCCGGGGGCACTGAAGCTTTCTTT. Protein sequence: CASSVRPLGGAGGTEAFF. The genes are TRBV9 and TRBJ1-1; a possible D gene is TRBD1 (5 bases). Germline assignment: CDR1 SGDLS and CDR2 YYNGEE. V lost 2 bases, J lost 4 bases, and 24 bases lay in between. The CDR3 extends over 18 amino acids.

V usage is TRBV7-9 and J usage is TRBJ2-7, with 8 bases that match TRBD1. In germline, CDR1 is SEHNR, CDR2 FQNEAQ (reference sequence). There are 16 residues in the CDR3. The junction had 14 bases not matched to a gene; V was cut back by 5 bases and J by 5 bases. The CDR3 DNA reads TGTGCCAGCAGCCCAAAAAACAGGACAGGGTTGGACGAGCAGTACTTC. This gives the protein CASSPKNRTGLDEQYF. Based on the CDR3 plus reference TRBV7-9 and TRBJ2-7, the full variable domain is DTGVSQNPRHKITKRGQNVTFRCDPISEHNRLYWYRQTLGQGPEFLTYFQNEAQLEKSRLLSDRFSAERPKGSFSTLEIQRTEQGDSAMYLCASSPKNRTGLDEQYFGPGTRLTVT.

This chain connects TRBV25-1 to TRBJ2-7, with D possibly being TRBD1 (5 bases). V shed 3 bases and J shed 3 bases, with 12 bases lying between them. There are 14 residues in the CDR3. Germline values: CDR1 MGHDK, CDR2 SYGVNS. The CDR3 protein is CASSEWTLFYEQYF. DNA of the CDR3: TGTGCCAGCAGTGAGTGGACATTATTCTACGAGCAGTACTTC.

Note on this clone: Other DNA sequences in this specimen translate into the identical CDR3. The rearrangement links TRBV5-6 to TRBJ1-2; the D gene is possibly TRBD1 (6 bases). Per germline, CDR1 SGHDT and CDR2 YYEEEE. The V end was cut by 0 bases, the J end by 3 bases, with 6 bases between. This CDR3 has 13 residues. CDR3 region: CASSLGQDYGYTF. CDR3 bases: TGTGCCAGCAGCTTGGGACAGGACTATGGCTACACCTTC. The whole variable domain, remainder taken from reference TRBV5-6 and TRBJ1-2, is DAGVTQSPTHLIKTRGQQVTLRCSPKSGHDTVSWYQQALGQGPQFIFQYYEEEERQRGNFPDRFSGHQFPNYSSELNVNALLLGDSALYLCASSLGQDYGYTFGSGTRLTVV.

V is TRBV5-1 and J is TRBJ2-3, with 10 bases identical to TRBD2. V was pared by 4 bases and J by 6 bases, with 8 bases of the junction left unmatched. The CDR3 has 15 residues. Looked up from germline, CDR1 is SGHRS and CDR2 is YFSETQ. The CDR3 loop is CASSQIAGGPDTQYF. DNA for the CDR3: TGCGCCAGCAGCCAAATAGCGGGGGGTCCGGATACGCAGTATTTT.

V is TRBV7-2 and J is TRBJ1-1, with TRBD1 matching 8 bases. Germline V gives CDR1 SGHTA, CDR2 FQGNSA. CDR3 length equals 15 residues. The junction had 8 bases not matched to a gene; V was cut back by 2 bases and J by 6 bases. The CDR3 loop reads CASSLTPDRVSEAFF. In DNA, the CDR3 is TGTGCCAGCAGCTTAACCCCGGACAGGGTGTCTGAAGCTTTCTTT.

Comments on this clone: At the DNA level, this CDR3 is encoded by other sequences in the same sample as well. The chain joins TRBV7-3 to TRBJ2-3; the match to TRBD2 covers 7 bases. CDR3 length equals 14 residues. From germline, CDR1 is SGHTA and CDR2 FQGTGA. Trimming took 2 bases from V and 1 from J; bases not matched to a gene: 0. The CDR3 DNA follows: TGTGCCAGCAGCTTAGCGGGGGGCACAGATACGCAGTATTTT. Translated: CASSLAGGTDTQYF.

As DNA, the CDR3 is TGTGCCAGCTGGCGGGGGGCCTCTGGAAACACCATATATTTT. This translates into CASWRGASGNTIYF. The V gene is TRBV5-6, the J gene TRBJ1-3, with D perhaps TRBD1 (6 bases). Germline CDR1 reads SGHDT; CDR2 reads YYEEEE. The length of the CDR3 is 14 residues. Trimming removed 7 bases from V and 0 bases from J, with 11 bases in between.

The chain combines TRBV7-8 with TRBJ2-5; D unclear. V was pared by 4 bases and J by 5 bases, with 5 bases between. Germline values: CDR1 SGHVS, CDR2 FQNEAQ. CDR3 length: 11 residues. In DNA form, the CDR3 reads TGTGCCAGCAGCTCCGGGGAGACCCAGTACTTC. Residues: CASSSGETQYF.

V is TRBV7-9 and J is TRBJ2-3, with TRBD2 matching 12 bases. The V and J ends lost 3 bases and 2 bases, in that order; junction bases with no gene match: 9. The CDR3 loop spans 18 amino acids. In germline, CDR1 is SEHNR, CDR2 FQNEAQ (reference sequence). The chain's CDR3 is CASSFGLAGGHDTDTQYF. CDR3 DNA: TGTGCCAGCAGCTTTGGCCTAGCGGGGGGGCACGACACAGATACGCAGTATTTT.

The V gene is TRBV7-2, the J gene TRBJ2-7; D uncertain. V gave up 0 bases and J gave up 3 bases, with 18 bases separating them. The CDR3 has 17 residues. CDR1 is SGHTA and CDR2 is FQGNSA in the germline V gene. CDR3 DNA: TGTGCCAGCAGCTTAGCCGGGTTTGAAAGTTCTTTCTACGAGCAGTACTTC. Its protein is CASSLAGFESSFYEQYF.

V is TRBV29-1 and J is TRBJ1-2; no reliable D call. Germline values: CDR1 SQVTM, CDR2 ANQGSEA. V was clipped by 6 bases and J by 8 bases, with 7 bases between them. This CDR3 has 9 residues. The CDR3 nucleotides read TGCAGCGTGGACTGGGGCTACACCTTC. It yields the protein CSVDWGYTF. Using reference TRBV29-1 and TRBJ1-2 for the parts outside the CDR3, the full variable domain is SAVISQKPSRDICQRGTSLTIQCQVDSQVTMMFWYRQQPGQSLTLIATANQGSEATYESGFVIDKFPISRPNLTFSTLTVSNMSPEDSSIYLCSVDWGYTFGSGTRLTVV.

The chain has TRBV14 and TRBJ2-5; 7 nucleotides match TRBD1. Germline V CDR1 and CDR2: SGHDN, FVKESK. The CDR3 runs 15 residues. After removal of 2 bases from V and 4 bases from J, the junction contained 7 bases not matched to a gene. The CDR3: CASSQKTGWAETQYF. The CDR3 DNA reads TGTGCCAGCAGCCAAAAGACAGGGTGGGCAGAGACCCAGTACTTC. Full variable domain (remainder filled in from reference TRBV14 and TRBJ2-5): EAGVTQFPSHSVIEKGQTVTLRCDPISGHDNLYWYRRVMGKEIKFLLHFVKESKQDESGMPNNRFLAERTGGTYSTLKVQPAELEDSGVYFCASSQKTGWAETQYFGPGTRLLVL.

This chain links TRBV5-1 with TRBJ2-5, with D unresolved. Trimming stripped 2 bases from V and 3 bases from J, with 5 bases between. Germline V gives CDR1 SGHRS, CDR2 YFSETQ. The CDR3 length is 12 residues. The chain's CDR3 is CASSFPKETQYF. CDR3 DNA: TGCGCCAGCAGCTTCCCAAAAGAGACCCAGTACTTC.

The chain joins TRBV7-9 to TRBJ2-7, with 12 bases lining up with TRBD2. CDR1 is SEHNR, CDR2 FQNEAQ, per germline (reference sequence). The trim removed 4 bases at V and 3 bases at J, leaving 1 base unmatched. CDR3 size: 14 residues. The CDR3 reads CASSSGLAGYEQYF. The DNA of the CDR3 is TGTGCCAGCAGCTCGGGACTAGCGGGCTACGAGCAGTACTTC.

The chain carries TRBV6-1 and TRBJ2-7, with D perhaps matching TRBD1 (6 bases). CDR1 MNHNS and CDR2 SASEGT come from the germline V gene. V was clipped by 3 bases and J by 12 bases, with 27 bases between them. The CDR3 spans 16 residues. The CDR3 DNA sequence: TGTGCCAGCAGTGATTGGGGGCCGGACAGTTCTCATAGGCCGTACTTC. Amino acid sequence: CASSDWGPDSSHRPYF.